This is a list of T cell receptor beta chains from one sample in a study of T cells in Graves' hyperthyroidism and ophthalmopathy. TCRdb re-called the multiplex PCR reads through MiXCR, storing one row per CDR3 protein. The sample lists fewer than 550,000 distinct CDR3 sequences; 24% were seen once. The material sequenced was blood. These receptors all stem from a woman aged 30 to 39 with Graves' ophthalmopathy. Each CDR3 is given with its conserved first and last residue. A D gene is named only where the DNA matches it firmly. Clone sizes are given selectively: once, few, many, or a class where the clone is expanded.

clone_size j_call d_call v_call cdr3_nt cdr3_aa
many TRBJ1-2 - TRBV6-2/TRBV6-3 TGTGCCAGCAGCTATTGGAGGGACTATGGCTACACCTTC CASSYWRDYGYTF
many TRBJ2-7 - TRBV29-1 TGCAGCGTTGATAATCCAGGAACCTACGAGCAGTACTTC CSVDNPGTYEQYF
many TRBJ2-3 TRBD2 TRBV5-1 TGCGCCAGCCACGGACTAGCGGGGGGGCCAACGGGAGATACGCAGTATTTT CASHGLAGGPTGDTQYF
many TRBJ1-3 - TRBV7-2 TGTGCCAGCAGCTTCACAGGGTCCTTCGGAAACACCATATATTTT CASSFTGSFGNTIYF
many TRBJ1-1 - TRBV19 TGTGCCAGTACCGTGTATGTGGGGGGCGAGAACACTGAAGCTTTCTTT CASTVYVGGENTEAFF
few TRBJ2-5 - TRBV24-1 TGTGCCACCAGTGACATCCTAGGGAACCAAGAGACCCAGTACTTC CATSDILGNQETQYF
- TRBJ1-1 - TRBV20-1 TGCAGTGCTAGAGGTAGACCCATGAACACTGAAGCTTTCTTT CSARGRPMNTEAFF
few TRBJ2-5 - TRBV20-1 TGCAGTGCTATCAGGGGCGTGGGGGAGACCCAGTACTTC CSAIRGVGETQYF
many TRBJ1-5 - TRBV6-1 TGTGCCAGCAGTGAAGGGATTTTCGATCAGCCCCAGCATTTT CASSEGIFDQPQHF
- TRBJ1-1 - TRBV20-1 TGCAGTGCTAGTGCGACAGAGACTGAAGCTTTCTTT CSASATETEAFF
- TRBJ1-5 TRBD1 TRBV2 TGTGCCAGCAGTGACCGGGACAGCGGCGGGCCCCAGCATTTT CASSDRDSGGPQHF
- TRBJ2-7 - TRBV6-5 TGTGCCAGCAGTTTGTCACTAGCTGTCAACGAGCAGTACTTC CASSLSLAVNEQYF
few TRBJ2-7 - TRBV11-1 TGTGCCAGCAGCTTAGTGTCGGCCAGGTACTCCTACGAGCAGTACTTC CASSLVSARYSYEQYF
- TRBJ2-7 TRBD1 TRBV3-1 TGTGCCAGCAGCCTCACCCAGGGGGCTGGGCAGTACTTC CASSLTQGAGQYF
many TRBJ2-2 - TRBV2 TGTGCCAGCAACGACAAGAACACCGGGGAGCTGTTTTTT CASNDKNTGELFF
few TRBJ2-5 TRBD1 TRBV2 TGTGCCACCCAGGACAGGGGGGAACAAGAGACCCAGTACTTC CATQDRGEQETQYF
- TRBJ2-5 - TRBV13 TGTGCCAGCAGCCTCATTGGACAGCGACAAGAGACCCAGTACTTC CASSLIGQRQETQYF
- TRBJ2-2 - TRBV5-1 TGCGCCAGCAGCTTGGATCTGGCCCAACCGGGGGAGCTGTTTTTT CASSLDLAQPGELFF
many TRBJ2-7 - TRBV6-5 TGTGCCAGCAGTTACTCGACAGGTTCCGACTACGAGCAGTACTTC CASSYSTGSDYEQYF
many TRBJ1-1 - TRBV7-2 TGTGCCAGCAGCTTAGGGGTGGGGAGTGCTGAAGCTTTCTTT CASSLGVGSAEAFF
many TRBJ2-7 TRBD1 TRBV7-9 TGTGCCAGCAGCATGGGACAGGTCTCCTACGAGCAGTACTTC CASSMGQVSYEQYF
few TRBJ2-5 - TRBV28 TGTGCCAGCAGTCGTCAGGGTAACGCGGAGACCCAGTACTTC CASSRQGNAETQYF
many TRBJ1-6 - TRBV5-1 TGCGCCAGCAGCTTGGACGCGAGCAATTCACCCCTCCACTTT CASSLDASNSPLHF
- TRBJ2-2 TRBD1 TRBV19 TGTGCCAGTACCGGTCCGGGACAGAGTACCGGGGAGCTGTTTTTT CASTGPGQSTGELFF
- TRBJ1-1 TRBD1 TRBV12-3/TRBV12-4 TGTGCCAGCAGTCAGAACAGGGGAAACACTGAAGCTTTCTTT CASSQNRGNTEAFF
many TRBJ1-2 - TRBV5-6 TGTGCCAGCAGCTTGCGGACACCCTCCTATGGCTACACCTTC CASSLRTPSYGYTF
few TRBJ1-1 - TRBV6-1 TGTGCCAGCAGTAGGGGGGGACACATGAACACTGAAGCTTTCTTT CASSRGGHMNTEAFF
- TRBJ2-5 - TRBV15 TGTGCCACCAGCAGGGGTAGGGAAGGGGAGACCCAGTACTTC CATSRGREGETQYF
- TRBJ1-1 - TRBV9 TGTGCCAGCAGCGTAGGTAGTGGAGGCACTGAAGCTTTCTTT CASSVGSGGTEAFF
many TRBJ2-7 TRBD2 TRBV6-5 TGTGCCAGCAGTTACTCGAATTTCGGGGGGGTCCACGAGCAGTACTTC CASSYSNFGGVHEQYF
many TRBJ2-2 TRBD1 TRBV20-1 TGCAGTGCTAGAGACAGGACAGGGGGCCGATCGAACACCGGGGAGCTGTTTTTT CSARDRTGGRSNTGELFF
- TRBJ2-5 TRBD1 TRBV7-9 TGTGCCAGCAGCCGGGACAGGGCCCTTGCCCAGACCCAGTACTTC CASSRDRALAQTQYF
- TRBJ2-7 - TRBV6-2/TRBV6-3 TGTGCCAGCAGAAGCCCATTGGCTTGGGAGTACTTC CASRSPLAWEYF
- TRBJ1-2 TRBD1 TRBV6-1 TGTGCCAGCACCCCTACAGGGGGTGTTGGCTACACCTTC CASTPTGGVGYTF
many TRBJ2-5 TRBD2 TRBV6-1 TGTGCCAGCTATACTAGCGGGGGTACCCAAGAAACCCAGTACTTC CASYTSGGTQETQYF
many TRBJ1-2 - TRBV20-1 TGCAGTGCTTCTACACAGGGCGCCTCTAGGGGTGGCTACACCTTC CSASTQGASRGGYTF
many TRBJ2-7 TRBD1 TRBV6-1 TGTGCCAGCCGGGACAGTCTCAGCTCCTACGAGCAGTACTTC CASRDSLSSYEQYF
many TRBJ1-2 - TRBV19 TGTGCCAGTAGTATGGGAGAGAACTATGGCTACACCTTC CASSMGENYGYTF
many TRBJ1-5 - TRBV6-1 TGTGCCAGCAGTGAGGTTCGACCTGCTGCAGGGGCGCAGGAACAGCCCCAGCATTTT CASSEVRPAAGAQEQPQHF
many TRBJ1-1 - TRBV2 TGTGCCAGCCCGCCCTTGGGATCGGGGCAAAGGAGCACTGAAGCTTTCTTT CASPPLGSGQRSTEAFF
- TRBJ2-4 TRBD2 TRBV20-1 TGCAGTGCTAATCCAGCGGGAGACGCCAAAAACATTCAGTACTTC CSANPAGDAKNIQYF
many TRBJ2-4 - TRBV6-2/TRBV6-3 TGTGCCAGCAGTTACTCCGACGGGCAGGGACACTTC CASSYSDGQGHF
many TRBJ2-4 - TRBV27 TGTGCCAGCAGTTGGGGCAGTTTAGCCAAAAACATTCAGTACTTC CASSWGSLAKNIQYF
many TRBJ1-2 - TRBV7-9 TGTGCCAGCAGCCCAGTGGAGGACTATGGCTACACCTTC CASSPVEDYGYTF
- TRBJ2-5 - TRBV6-5 TGTGCCAGCCTACCGGGGAGGGCAGGGGGGCCTCAAGAGACCCAGTACTTC CASLPGRAGGPQETQYF
- TRBJ1-3 TRBD1 TRBV6-1 TGTGCCAGCAGTGAACAGGACAGGGGAGTCCACTCTGGAAACACCATATATTTT CASSEQDRGVHSGNTIYF
- TRBJ2-7 TRBD1 TRBV13 TGTGCCAGCAGCTCTGGGGGACAGGGTACTTATGAGCAGTACTTC CASSSGGQGTYEQYF
many TRBJ2-7 - TRBV2 TGTGCCAGCAGTCCCCCACGGGGGGACAGCTCCTACGAGCAGTACTTC CASSPPRGDSSYEQYF
many TRBJ1-2 - TRBV9 TGTGCCAGCAGCGCAGGACACGCTGACCTCTATGGCTACACCTTC CASSAGHADLYGYTF
many TRBJ2-2 - TRBV30 TGTGCCTGGAGTGTTGGGGGCCGCCGGTCAGGGGAGCTGTTTTTT CAWSVGGRRSGELFF
- TRBJ2-4 TRBD2 TRBV12-3/TRBV12-4 TGTGCCAGCAGTTTGGCGGGGGTAGCCAAAAACATTCAGTACTTC CASSLAGVAKNIQYF
- TRBJ2-5 - TRBV12-3/TRBV12-4 TGTGCCAGCAGTTTTGGTCAGTTGGAGACCCAGTACTTC CASSFGQLETQYF
many TRBJ2-7 - TRBV29-1 TGCAGCGTTGAATGGTATTCCGAGCAGTACTTC CSVEWYSEQYF